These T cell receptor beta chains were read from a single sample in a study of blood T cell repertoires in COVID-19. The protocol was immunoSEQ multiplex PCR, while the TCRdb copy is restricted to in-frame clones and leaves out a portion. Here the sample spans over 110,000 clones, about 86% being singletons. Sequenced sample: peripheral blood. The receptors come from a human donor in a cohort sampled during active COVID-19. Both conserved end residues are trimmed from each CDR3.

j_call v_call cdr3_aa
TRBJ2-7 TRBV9 ASSLQGHSEQY
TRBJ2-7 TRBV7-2 ASSLDSLYEQY
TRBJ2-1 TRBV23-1 ASSPLGLSSSYNEQF
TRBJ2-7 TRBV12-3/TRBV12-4 ASSLRVSYEQY
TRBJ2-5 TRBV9 ASSAQGQGQETQY
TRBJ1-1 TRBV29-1 SAMTGTNTEAF
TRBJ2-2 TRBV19 ASSIGVAGLTGELF
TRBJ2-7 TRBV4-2 ASSHPDRTSSYEQY
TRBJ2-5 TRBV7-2 ASSLRAGTDMTQY
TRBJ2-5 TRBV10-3 AISEMAGAETQY
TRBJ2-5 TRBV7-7 ASSLGINRGQETQY
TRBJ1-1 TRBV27 ASSLQPSSTEAF
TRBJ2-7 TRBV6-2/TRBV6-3 ASSVLATSYEQY
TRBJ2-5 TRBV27 ATHGGGETQY
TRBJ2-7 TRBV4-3 ASSQDVQGYEQY
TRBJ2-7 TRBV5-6 ASTRFGTPFYEQY
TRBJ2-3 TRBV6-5 ASSYSGGRAGDTQY
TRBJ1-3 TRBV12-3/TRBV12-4 ASSFRAGNTIY
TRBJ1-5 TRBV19 ASSQGGPNQPQH
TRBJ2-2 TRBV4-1 ASSQPSPGLANTGELF
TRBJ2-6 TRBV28 ASIAGGSGANVLT
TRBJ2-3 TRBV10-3 AAARGGWNNTQY
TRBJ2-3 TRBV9 ASSVRLAGPFLGTDTQY
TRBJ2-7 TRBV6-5 ASSYTSGQGYEQY
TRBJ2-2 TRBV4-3 ASSPNRLGTRNWELF
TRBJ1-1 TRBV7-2 ASSLMISTGRQLAF
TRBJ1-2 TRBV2 ASSTLGYGYT
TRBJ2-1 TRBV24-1 ATSDFAGYNEQF
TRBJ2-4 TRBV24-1 ATSDREKNIQY
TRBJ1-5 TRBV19 ASSRGQANQPQH
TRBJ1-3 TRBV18 ASSPPRQAYSGNTIY
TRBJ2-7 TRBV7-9 ASSPTGDPYEQY
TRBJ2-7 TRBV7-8 ASSTRGGTDPYEQY
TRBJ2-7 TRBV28 ASSFVRGWHEQY
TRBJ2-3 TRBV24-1 ATAGASGRSPYSEDTQY
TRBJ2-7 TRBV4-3 ASSTGWTGDYEQY
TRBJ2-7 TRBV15 ATSEKGAAYEQY
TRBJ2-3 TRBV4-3 ASSHVTGGRTDTQY
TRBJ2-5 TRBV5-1 ASSLGLTNQETQY
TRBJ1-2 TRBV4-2 ASSQGDSYGYT
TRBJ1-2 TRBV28 ASSFYRGYGYT
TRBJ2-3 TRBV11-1 ASNPPGLAGADTQY
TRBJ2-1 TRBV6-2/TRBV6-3 ASSYPGQKSLAGVSYNEQF
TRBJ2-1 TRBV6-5 ASSAQTSSNEQF
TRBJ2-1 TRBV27 ASSSLGSGRGYNEQF
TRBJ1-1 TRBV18 ASSPSGQGLGEAF